One sample yielded the 21 T cell receptor beta chains listed below, sequenced in a study of blood T cell repertoires in COVID-19. Produced via immunoSEQ multiplex PCR; TCRdb's table is partial and in-frame only. The sample lists more than 300,000 clones, around nine tenths occurring once. Sequencing used PBMCs or T cells enriched from blood (not recorded which). The receptors shown here come from a woman under 30 who had recovered from COVID-19.

The chain has TRBV9 and TRBJ1-2; D is uncertain. This CDR3 has 14 residues. The germline V gene has CDR1 SGDLS and CDR2 YYNGEE. The V end lost 4 bases, the J end lost 4 bases, and 14 bases lay between the germline ends. The CDR3 reads CASSTPAAAYGYTF. The CDR3 DNA reads TGTGCCAGCAGCACTCCCGCCGCGGCCTATGGCTACACCTTC.

This chain uses TRBV5-1 with TRBJ2-1, with 7 bases aligning to TRBD2. The ends lost 1 base at V and 11 bases at J; junction bases unmatched: 18. The CDR3 covers 17 residues. In germline, CDR1 is SGHRS, CDR2 YFSETQ. The CDR3 loop reads CASSLRRGGGTFIKQFF. The DNA for the CDR3 is TGCGCCAGCAGCTTGAGGAGAGGCGGGGGAACCTTTATCAAGCAGTTCTTC.

The chain has TRBV11-2 and TRBJ2-6; 9 positions match TRBD1. The CDR3 covers 17 residues. The germline V gene has CDR1 SGHAT and CDR2 FQNNGV. The V and J ends lost 6 bases and 2 bases, in that order; junction bases with no gene match: 8. CDR3: CASRPTGGKTGANVLTF. The CDR3 DNA sequence: TGTGCCAGCAGACCCACAGGGGGCAAAACTGGGGCCAACGTCCTGACTTTC.

This clone was detected only a few times. The V gene is TRBV10-3, the J gene TRBJ1-5; TRBD1 aligns across 10 bases. The CDR3 spans 15 residues. V dropped 0 bases and J dropped 6; count of bases not matched to a gene: 2. Germline values: CDR1 ENHRY, CDR2 SYGVKD. In DNA, the CDR3 is TGTGCCATCAGTGAGTCGACAGGGGGCCGTCAGCCCCAGCATTTT. This encodes CAISESTGGRQPQHF.

The rearrangement links TRBV30 to TRBJ2-3, with 7 positions matching TRBD1. V shed 5 bases, J shed 2 bases, and the junction held 13 bases outside the gene matches. CDR3 length equals 16 residues. Germline assignment: CDR1 GTSNPN and CDR2 SVGIG (reference sequence). CDR3 nucleotides: TGTGCCTGGGGCCCGCGTTGGGACAGAGACACAGATACGCAGTATTTT. This encodes CAWGPRWDRDTDTQYF.

The chain couples TRBV6-5 to TRBJ1-2, with 7 bases aligning to TRBD1. This CDR3 is built from 14 residues. Germline V gene lookup returns CDR1 MNHEY and CDR2 SVGAGI. Losses at the gene ends were 2 bases for V and 7 bases for J; bases not matched to a gene: 7. The CDR3 here is CASSYRDSRSGYTF. The CDR3 bases are TGTGCCAGCAGTTACCGGGACAGCCGGTCTGGCTACACCTTC.

This chain connects TRBV11-2 to TRBJ1-6, with a tentative D call TRBD1 (6 bases). From germline, CDR1 is SGHAT and CDR2 FQNNGV. V shed 2 bases and J shed 8 bases, with 10 bases lying between them. The CDR3 length is 14 residues. CDR3 sequence (DNA): TGTGCCAGCAGCTTAAGGTCAGGGGATTCACCCCTCCACTTT. It encodes CASSLRSGDSPLHF.

This rearrangement joins TRBV25-1 to TRBJ1-2; tentatively, D is TRBD1 (5 bases). The V gene lost 0 bases and the J gene lost 7 bases, with 12 bases spanning the gap. In germline, CDR1 is MGHDK, CDR2 SYGVNS. CDR3 length: 14 residues. CDR3 coding DNA: TGTGCCAGCAGTGAATATGGGGCAGGTGGTGGCTACACCTTC. This codes for CASSEYGAGGGYTF.

This clone was observed a few times. The rearrangement joins TRBV5-3 to TRBJ1-2; D perhaps matches TRBD1 (6 bases). TRBV5-3 is identified as an open reading frame with a role that is uncertain. The CDR3 totals 12 residues. V was pared by 5 bases and J by 6 bases, with 11 bases between. In DNA, the CDR3 is TGTGCCAGAAGAACAACAGGGCATGGCTACACCTTC. Residues: CARRTTGHGYTF.

J is TRBJ1-2 and V is TRBV7-9; perhaps TRBD1 as D (5 bases). V was cut by 3 bases and J by 8 bases, with 7 bases left in between. The CDR3 runs to 11 residues. Germline CDR1 is SEHNR and CDR2 is FQNEAQ (reference sequence). The CDR3 protein is CASSLGGGYTF. The CDR3 bases are TGTGCCAGCAGCTTGGGGGGAGGCTACACCTTC. The whole variable domain, filled in from reference TRBV7-9 and TRBJ1-2, reads DTGVSQNPRHKITKRGQNVTFRCDPISEHNRLYWYRQTLGQGPEFLTYFQNEAQLEKSRLLSDRFSAERPKGSFSTLEIQRTEQGDSAMYLCASSLGGGYTFGSGTRLTVV.

The J gene is TRBJ1-5, the V gene TRBV6-5; no definite D call. Deletions cut 4 bases from V and 7 bases from J, with 14 bases between. Per germline, CDR1 MNHEY and CDR2 SVGAGI. There are 14 residues in the CDR3. DNA of the CDR3: TGTGCCAGCAGTTTCGCAGGCACCCAGCAGCCCCAGCATTTT. Its protein product is CASSFAGTQQPQHF.

This clone was seen once. The chain joins TRBV3-1 (or the pseudogene TRBV3-2) to TRBJ2-5, with 8 positions matching TRBD2. V was pared by 10 bases and J by 3 bases, with 1 base of the junction left unmatched. CDR1 and CDR2 from the germline V gene are LGHDT and YNNKEL (reference sequence). The CDR3 has 11 residues. CDR3: CATGGEETQYF. The CDR3 region has the DNA TGTGCCACCGGGGGGGAAGAGACCCAGTACTTC.

V is TRBV29-1 and J is TRBJ1-2; TRBD1 matches 10 bases. CDR1 is SQVTM, CDR2 ANQGSEA, per germline. J gave up 9 bases and V 2 bases, and 6 bases lay outside the gene matches. This CDR3 has 13 residues. The CDR3 DNA follows: TGCAGCGTTGAACGACAGGGGGCGGGGAGCTACACCTTC. This translates into CSVERQGAGSYTF. Drawing the rest from reference TRBV29-1 and TRBJ1-2, the complete variable domain is SAVISQKPSRDICQRGTSLTIQCQVDSQVTMMFWYRQQPGQSLTLIATANQGSEATYESGFVIDKFPISRPNLTFSTLTVSNMSPEDSSIYLCSVERQGAGSYTFGSGTRLTVV.

The genes are TRBV11-2 and TRBJ1-1; D remains ambiguous. This CDR3 region has 16 residues. The V and J ends lost 3 bases and 1 base respectively, with 15 bases between them. Germline V gives CDR1 SGHAT, CDR2 FQNNGV. The CDR3 spells CASSFYPGGGNTEAFF. CDR3 bases: TGTGCCAGCAGCTTTTATCCGGGAGGAGGGAACACTGAAGCTTTCTTT.

This chain uses TRBV6-5 with TRBJ1-3; no reliable D call. The V end lost 6 bases, the J end lost 0 bases, and 9 bases lay between the germline ends. The CDR3 extends over 14 amino acids. Per the germline V gene, CDR1 is MNHEY and CDR2 is SVGAGI. The CDR3 region is CASRVQVSGNTIYF. The CDR3 nucleotides read TGTGCCAGCAGAGTACAAGTCTCTGGAAACACCATATATTTT.

The chain combines TRBV28 with TRBJ1-1; 10 bases align to TRBD1. The CDR3 has 17 amino acids. V was clipped by 6 bases and J by 6 bases; unmatched bases: 16. Germline CDR1 is MDHEN and CDR2 is SYDVKM. CDR3 amino acids: CASSFSPGQGSGPEAFF. DNA for the CDR3: TGTGCCAGCAGCTTCTCCCCGGGACAGGGGTCGGGCCCTGAAGCTTTCTTT.

The chain links TRBV14 to TRBJ1-2, with 9 bases fitting TRBD1. CDR1 is SGHDN, CDR2 FVKESK, per germline. The length of the CDR3 is 13 residues. V lost 1 base and J lost 6; bases outside the gene matches: 0. The CDR3 here is CASSQGTGDGYTF. The CDR3 region has the DNA TGTGCCAGCAGCCAAGGGACAGGGGATGGCTACACCTTC.

The V and J genes are TRBV5-4 and TRBJ1-6; the D is unclear. Deletions cut 4 bases from V and 10 bases from J, with 15 bases between. The CDR3 is made up of 14 amino acids. The V gene's germline CDR1 is SGHNT and CDR2 YYREEE (reference sequence). In DNA form, the CDR3 reads TGTGCCAGCAGCCTAATAGACTCTTGGTCACCCCTCCACTTT. Protein product: CASSLIDSWSPLHF.

CDR3 bases: TGTGCCAGCAGGGCGGGGATCCTTCAAGGGGATCAGCCCCAGCATTTT. Translation gives CASRAGILQGDQPQHF. V and J are TRBV2 and TRBJ1-5; D may be TRBD1 (5 bases). Germline V CDR1 and CDR2: SNHLY, FYNNEI. Trimming removed 6 bases from V and 5 bases from J, with 20 bases in between. The CDR3 runs 16 residues.

The chain couples TRBV2 to TRBJ1-2; 8 bases match TRBD1. After removal of 4 bases from V and 3 bases from J, the junction contained 4 bases not matched to a gene. The V gene's germline CDR1 is SNHLY and CDR2 FYNNEI. The CDR3 consists of 14 residues. The CDR3 sequence is CASSGGRGHYGYTF. CDR3 coding DNA: TGTGCCAGCAGTGGCGGCAGGGGGCACTATGGCTACACCTTC.

The CDR3 DNA sequence: TGTGCCAGCAGCCAAGACAGCACCGGGGAGCTGTTTTTT. Protein: CASSQDSTGELFF. V usage is TRBV4-2 and J usage is TRBJ2-2; no clear D gene. With 0 bases removed from V and 4 bases from J, the gap between germline ends came to 3 bases. There are 13 residues in the CDR3. Looked up from germline, CDR1 is LGHNA and CDR2 is YNFKEQ.